A single T cell receptor beta chain is shown here with its context. This sample is part of a study of glioma-infiltrating T cells. V lost 2 bases, J lost 15 bases, and 10 bases stayed unmatched. Germline CDR1 SGHTA, CDR2 FQGNSA. The CDR3 length is 15 residues. The iRepertoire nested amplicon-rescue multiplex PCR amplified TCR alpha and beta CDR3s from RNA. For one-step reverse transcription and amplification, about 90-400 ng of tissue mRNA or PBMC total RNA was used. TCRdb itself ran the multiplex PCR reads through MiXCR, one entry per CDR3 protein. The top ten hold about a quarter of the sample, which has under 150,000 distinct CDR3 sequences, 20% to 25% seen once.

The clonotype was recovered from a human donor with low-grade glioma or glioblastoma, undergoing nonglioma brain surgery, or in good health (not recorded which). The sequencing input was glioma tissue, nonneoplastic brain tissue, or PBMCs (not recorded which). The genes are TRBV7-2 and TRBJ2-3; TRBD2 matches 14 bases. The CDR3 here is CASSLRLAGGPLKYF. The CDR3 DNA reads TGTGCCAGCAGCTTAAGACTAGCGGGGGGGCCCCTCAAATATTTT.